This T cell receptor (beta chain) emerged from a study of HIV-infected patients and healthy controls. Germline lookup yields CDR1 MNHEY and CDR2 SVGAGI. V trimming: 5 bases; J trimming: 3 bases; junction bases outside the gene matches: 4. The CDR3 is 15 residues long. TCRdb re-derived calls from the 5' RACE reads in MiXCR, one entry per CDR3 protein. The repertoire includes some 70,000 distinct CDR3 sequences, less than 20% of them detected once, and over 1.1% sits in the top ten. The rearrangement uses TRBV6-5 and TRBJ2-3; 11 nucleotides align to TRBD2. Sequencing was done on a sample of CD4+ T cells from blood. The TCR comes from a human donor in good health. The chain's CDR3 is CASSTSGRRTDTQYF. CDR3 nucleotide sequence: TGTGCCAGCAGTACTAGCGGGAGAAGGACAGATACGCAGTATTTT.